The 5 T cell receptor beta chains below were found in one sample sequenced in a study of T cell clonality in common variable immunodeficiency. The table came from immunoSEQ multiplex PCR; TCRdb's copy has only in-frame clones and leaves some out. This sample carries about 40,000 clones, none of them present only once. Material: peripheral blood mononuclear cells. The receptors were sampled from a person aged 18 to 75 in good health.

This clone was counted many times. The sequence runs out 3 residues before the end of the CDR3; the remainder is reconstructed from the germline J gene. The genes are TRBV20-1 and TRBJ1-6, with a weak D call TRBD1 (5 bases). The CDR3 runs to 15 residues. The germline V and J ends were trimmed by 3 bases and 9 bases, with 18 bases remaining between them. CDR1 is DFQATT, CDR2 SNEGSKA, per germline (reference sequence). The CDR3 DNA, read in part, is TGCAGTGCTAGGGCCCAGGGCGGGGGTCGTTCACCC. It translates to CSARAQGGGRSP. The whole CDR3 protein is CSARAQGGGRSPLHF.

This clone was observed many times. The CDR3 is cut off 3 residues early in the read; its end comes from the germline J gene. V usage is TRBV10-3 and J usage is TRBJ2-3; D is uncertain. This CDR3 comprises 14 residues. V was cut by 1 base and J by 0 bases, with 5 bases left in between. Germline CDR1 reads ENHRY; CDR2 reads SYGVKD. The CDR3 spells CAISEWPSTDTQYF. The part of the CDR3 DNA that was read is TGTGCCATCAGTGAGTGGCCGAGCACAGATACG.

The CDR3 loop is CASSLVSGANEQYF. The CDR3 bases that were read are TGTGCCAGCAGCTTAGTCTCAGGGGCGAACGAG. The V gene is TRBV7-9, the J gene TRBJ2-7; D possibly corresponds to TRBD1 (6 bases). The CDR3 end falls 3 residues outside the read, so it is completed with the germline J gene. Per germline, CDR1 SEHNR and CDR2 FQNEAQ (reference sequence). The CDR3 totals 14 residues. V lost 1 base to trimming and J lost 5 bases, with 12 bases between them.

This clone was observed many times. The CDR3 end is not reached by the read, which stops 3 residues before it; the germline J gene fills it in. The chain is built from TRBV18 and TRBJ2-7; D perhaps matches TRBD1 (5 bases). The CDR3 consists of 14 residues. With 4 bases removed from V and 6 bases from J, the gap between germline ends came to 16 bases. Germline V gene data show CDR1 as KGHSH and CDR2 as LQKENI. CDR3 region: CASSQAAGSGEQYF. The DNA read from the CDR3 is TGTGCCAGCTCACAAGCCGCAGGGTCGGGCGAG.

In this sample, this clone turned up many times. The sequenced CDR3 bases are TGTGCCTGGAGTGTACGAGGGGGTCTCCGCTCCTACAATGAG. It translates to CAWSVRGGLRSYNE. The entire CDR3 protein reads CAWSVRGGLRSYNEQFF. The chain recombines TRBV30 with TRBJ2-1; TRBD1 is a possible D gene (6 bases). The CDR3 end is not reached by the read, which stops 3 residues before it; the germline J gene fills it in. The V end was cut by 0 bases, the J end by 0 bases, with 15 bases between. Germline V gene data show CDR1 as GTSNPN and CDR2 as SVGIG (reference sequence). The CDR3 extends over 17 amino acids.